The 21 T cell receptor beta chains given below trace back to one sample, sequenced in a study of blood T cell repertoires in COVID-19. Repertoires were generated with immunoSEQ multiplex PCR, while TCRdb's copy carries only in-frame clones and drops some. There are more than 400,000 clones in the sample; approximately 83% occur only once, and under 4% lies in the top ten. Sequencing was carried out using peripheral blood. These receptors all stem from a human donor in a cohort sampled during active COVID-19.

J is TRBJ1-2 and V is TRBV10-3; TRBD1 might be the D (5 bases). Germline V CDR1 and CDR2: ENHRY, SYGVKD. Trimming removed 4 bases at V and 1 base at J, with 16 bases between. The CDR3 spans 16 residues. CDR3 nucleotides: TGTGCCATCAGTGCTGTCAGCCGGGGGATTAACTATGGCTACACCTTC. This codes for CAISAVSRGINYGYTF.

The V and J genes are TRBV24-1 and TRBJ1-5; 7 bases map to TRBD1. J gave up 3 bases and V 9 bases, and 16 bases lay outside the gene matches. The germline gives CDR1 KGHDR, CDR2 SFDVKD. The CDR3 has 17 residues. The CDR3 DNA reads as TGTGCCACCGTAAAAACCTCCCCCACAGGGGACAATCAGCCCCAGCATTTT. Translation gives CATVKTSPTGDNQPQHF.

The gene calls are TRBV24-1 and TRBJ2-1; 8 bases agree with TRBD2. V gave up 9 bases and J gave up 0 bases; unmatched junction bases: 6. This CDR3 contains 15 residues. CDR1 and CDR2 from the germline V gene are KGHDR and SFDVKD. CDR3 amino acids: CATSGSGSSYNEQFF. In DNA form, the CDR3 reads TGTGCCACCTCGGGGAGCGGGAGCTCCTACAATGAGCAGTTCTTC.

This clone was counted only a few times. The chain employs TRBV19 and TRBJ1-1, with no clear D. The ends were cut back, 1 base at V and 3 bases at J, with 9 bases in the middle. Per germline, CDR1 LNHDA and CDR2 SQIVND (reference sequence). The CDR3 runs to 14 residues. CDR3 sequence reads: CASSIVVADTEAFF. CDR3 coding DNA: TGTGCCAGTAGTATAGTGGTGGCAGACACTGAAGCTTTCTTT.

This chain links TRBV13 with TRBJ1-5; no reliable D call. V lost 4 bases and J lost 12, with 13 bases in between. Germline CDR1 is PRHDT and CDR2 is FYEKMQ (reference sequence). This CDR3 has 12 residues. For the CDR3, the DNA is TGTGCCAGCAGCTCTTCGGGAGGGAGCCAGCATTTT. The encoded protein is CASSSSGGSQHF.

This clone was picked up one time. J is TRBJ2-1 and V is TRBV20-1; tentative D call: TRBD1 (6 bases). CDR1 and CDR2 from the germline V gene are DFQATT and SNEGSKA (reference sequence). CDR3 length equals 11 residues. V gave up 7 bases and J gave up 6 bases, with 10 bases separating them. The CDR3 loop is CSGNRVNEQFF. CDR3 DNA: TGCAGTGGAAACAGGGTCAATGAGCAGTTCTTC.

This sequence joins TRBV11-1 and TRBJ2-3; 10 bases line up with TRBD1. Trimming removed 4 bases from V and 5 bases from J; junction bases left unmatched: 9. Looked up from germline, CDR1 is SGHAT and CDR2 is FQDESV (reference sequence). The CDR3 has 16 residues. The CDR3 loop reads CASSSWGQGRRDTQYF. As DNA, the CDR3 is TGTGCCAGCAGCTCGTGGGGACAGGGGAGGAGAGATACGCAGTATTTT. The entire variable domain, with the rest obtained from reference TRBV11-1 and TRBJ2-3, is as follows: EAEVAQSPRYKITEKSQAVAFWCDPISGHATLYWYRQILGQGPELLVQFQDESVVDDSQLPKDRFSAERLKGVDSTLKIQPAELGDSAMYLCASSSWGQGRRDTQYFGPGTRLTVL.

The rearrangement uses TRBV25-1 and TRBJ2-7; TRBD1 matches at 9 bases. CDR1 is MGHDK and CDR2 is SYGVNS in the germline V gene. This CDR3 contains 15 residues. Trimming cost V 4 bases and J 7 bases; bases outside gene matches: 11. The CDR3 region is CASSVPGQGWGEQYF. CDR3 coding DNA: TGTGCCAGCAGTGTGCCGGGACAGGGATGGGGGGAGCAGTACTTC.

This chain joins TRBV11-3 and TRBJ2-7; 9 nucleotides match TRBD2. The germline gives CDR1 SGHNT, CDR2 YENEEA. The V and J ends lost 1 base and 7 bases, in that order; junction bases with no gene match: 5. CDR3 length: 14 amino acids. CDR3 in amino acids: CASSLVPSGAEQYF. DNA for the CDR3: TGTGCCAGCAGCTTAGTTCCTAGCGGGGCTGAGCAGTACTTC. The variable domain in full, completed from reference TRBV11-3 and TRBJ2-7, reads EAGVVQSPRYKIIEKKQPVAFWCNPISGHNTLYWYLQNLGQGPELLIRYENEEAVDDSQLPKDRFSAERLKGVDSTLKIQPAELGDSAVYLCASSLVPSGAEQYFGPGTRLTVT.

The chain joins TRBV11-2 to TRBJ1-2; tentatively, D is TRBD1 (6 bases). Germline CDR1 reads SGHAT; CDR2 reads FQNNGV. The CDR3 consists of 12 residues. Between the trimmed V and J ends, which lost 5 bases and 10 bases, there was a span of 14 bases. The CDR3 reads CASSQGPLDYTF. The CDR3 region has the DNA TGTGCCAGCAGCCAGGGGCCACTCGACTACACCTTC.

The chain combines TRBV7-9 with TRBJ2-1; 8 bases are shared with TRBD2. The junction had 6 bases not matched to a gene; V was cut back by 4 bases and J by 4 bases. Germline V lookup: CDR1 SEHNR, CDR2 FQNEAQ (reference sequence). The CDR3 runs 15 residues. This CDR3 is CASSSGTRRYNEQFF. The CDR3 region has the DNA TGTGCCAGCAGCTCCGGGACTAGAAGATACAATGAGCAGTTCTTC.

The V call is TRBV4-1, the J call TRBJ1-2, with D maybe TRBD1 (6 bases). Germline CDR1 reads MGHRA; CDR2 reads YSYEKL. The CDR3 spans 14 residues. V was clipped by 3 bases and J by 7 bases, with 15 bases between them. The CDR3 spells CASSQGRTDLGYTF. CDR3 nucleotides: TGCGCCAGCAGCCAGGGTAGGACAGACCTTGGCTACACCTTC.

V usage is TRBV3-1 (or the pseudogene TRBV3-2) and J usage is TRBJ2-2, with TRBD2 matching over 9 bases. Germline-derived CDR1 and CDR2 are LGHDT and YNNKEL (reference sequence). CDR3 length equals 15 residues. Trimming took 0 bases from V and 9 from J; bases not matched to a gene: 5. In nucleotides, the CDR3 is TGTGCCAGCAGCCAAGATGATGCTAGCGGGAGGGAGCTGTTTTTT. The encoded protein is CASSQDDASGRELFF.

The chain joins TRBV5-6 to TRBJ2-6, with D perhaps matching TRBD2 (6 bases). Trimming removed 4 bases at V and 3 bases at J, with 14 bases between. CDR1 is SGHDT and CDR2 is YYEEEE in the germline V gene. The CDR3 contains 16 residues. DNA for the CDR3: TGTGCCAGCAGCCTCGTTGGAGGGCTTGGGGCCAACGTCCTGACTTTC. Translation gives CASSLVGGLGANVLTF. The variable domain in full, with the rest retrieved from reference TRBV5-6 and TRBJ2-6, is DAGVTQSPTHLIKTRGQQVTLRCSPKSGHDTVSWYQQALGQGPQFIFQYYEEEERQRGNFPDRFSGHQFPNYSSELNVNALLLGDSALYLCASSLVGGLGANVLTFGAGSRLTVL.

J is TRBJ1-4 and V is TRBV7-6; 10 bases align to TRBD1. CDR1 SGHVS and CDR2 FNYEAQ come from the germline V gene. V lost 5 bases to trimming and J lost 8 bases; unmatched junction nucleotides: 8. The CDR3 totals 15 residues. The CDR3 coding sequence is TGTGCCAGCAGCGATCAGACAGGGGGCCTAGAAAAACTGTTTTTT. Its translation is CASSDQTGGLEKLFF.

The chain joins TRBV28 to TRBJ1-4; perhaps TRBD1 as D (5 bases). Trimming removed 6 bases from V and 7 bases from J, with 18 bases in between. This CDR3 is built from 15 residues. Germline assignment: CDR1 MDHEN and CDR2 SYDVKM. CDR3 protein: CASSPGGDRGEKLFF. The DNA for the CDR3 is TGTGCCAGCAGCCCCGGGGGAGATCGGGGTGAAAAACTGTTTTTT.

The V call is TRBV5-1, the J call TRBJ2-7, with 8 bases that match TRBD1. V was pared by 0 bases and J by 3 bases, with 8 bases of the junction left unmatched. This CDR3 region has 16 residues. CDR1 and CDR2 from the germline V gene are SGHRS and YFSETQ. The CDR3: CASSLGSTGGLYEQYF. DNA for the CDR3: TGCGCCAGCAGCTTGGGAAGTACAGGGGGGCTCTACGAGCAGTACTTC.

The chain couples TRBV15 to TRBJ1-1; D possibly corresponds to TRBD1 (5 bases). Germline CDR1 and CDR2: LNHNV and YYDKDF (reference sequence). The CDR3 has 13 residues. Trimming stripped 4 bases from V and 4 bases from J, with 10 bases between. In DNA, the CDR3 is TGTGCCACCAGCAAAGGGGAGGGCACTGAAGCTTTCTTT. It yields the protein CATSKGEGTEAFF. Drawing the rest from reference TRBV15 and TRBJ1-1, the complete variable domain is DAMVIQNPRYQVTQFGKPVTLSCSQTLNHNVMYWYQQKSSQAPKLLFHYYDKDFNNEADTPDNFQSRRPNTSFCFLDIRSPGLGDTAMYLCATSKGEGTEAFFGQGTRLTVV.

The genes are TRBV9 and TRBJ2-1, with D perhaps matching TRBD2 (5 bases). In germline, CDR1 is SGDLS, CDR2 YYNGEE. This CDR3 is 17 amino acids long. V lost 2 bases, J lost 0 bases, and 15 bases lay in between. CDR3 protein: CASSVSLGEGSYNEQFF. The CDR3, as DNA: TGTGCCAGCAGCGTTTCGCTGGGTGAGGGCTCCTACAATGAGCAGTTCTTC.

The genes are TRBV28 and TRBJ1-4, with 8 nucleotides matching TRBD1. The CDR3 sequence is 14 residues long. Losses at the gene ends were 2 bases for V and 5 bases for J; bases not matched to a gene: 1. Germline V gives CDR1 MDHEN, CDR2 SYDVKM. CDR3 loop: CASSLRTGNEKLFF. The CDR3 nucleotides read TGTGCCAGCAGTTTACGGACAGGGAATGAAAAACTGTTTTTT. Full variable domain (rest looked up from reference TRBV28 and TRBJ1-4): DVKVTQSSRYLVKRTGEKVFLECVQDMDHENMFWYRQDPGLGLRLIYFSYDVKMKEKGDIPEGYSVSREKKERFSLILESASTNQTSMYLCASSLRTGNEKLFFGSGTQLSVL.

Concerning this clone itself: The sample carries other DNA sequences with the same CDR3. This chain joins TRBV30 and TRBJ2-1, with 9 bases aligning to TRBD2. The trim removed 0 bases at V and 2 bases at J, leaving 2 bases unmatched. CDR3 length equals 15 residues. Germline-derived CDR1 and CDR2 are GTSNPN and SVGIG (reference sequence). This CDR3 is CAWSVLAGPYNEQFF. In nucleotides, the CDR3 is TGTGCCTGGAGTGTCCTAGCGGGGCCCTACAATGAGCAGTTCTTC.